These T cell receptor beta chains were read from a single sample in a study of T cell changes during pregnancy in multiple sclerosis. Assay used: immunoSEQ multiplex PCR; TCRdb lists only in-frame clones, some missing. The sample carries more than 80,000 clones, 85% to 95% recorded once. The material sequenced was peripheral blood, taken after pregnancy. These TCRs come from a female donor with multiple sclerosis, enrolled in a pregnancy study. Each CDR3 is given with its conserved first and last residue. The D gene is left open where the match is weak.

v_call	j_call	d_call	cdr3_nt	cdr3_aa
TRBV6-1	TRBJ2-5	TRBD2	TGTGCCAGCCGGCGGGGGGAGGGATCGGAGACCCAGTACTTC	CASRRGEGSETQYF
TRBV5-4	TRBJ2-1	NA	TGTGCCAGCAGCTATAGAGACTACAATGAGCAGTTCTTC	CASSYRDYNEQFF
TRBV5-1	TRBJ1-2	NA	TGCGCCAGCAGCACCCCTGACAGCTATGGCTACACCTTC	CASSTPDSYGYTF
TRBV29-1	TRBJ2-7	TRBD2	TGCAGCGCGGGGGGGCAGGGGAGTATGTACGAGCAGTACTTC	CSAGGQGSMYEQYF
TRBV10-3	TRBJ1-5	TRBD1	TGTGCCATCAGGACGGACAGGGGAGAAAATCAGCCCCAGCATTTT	CAIRTDRGENQPQHF
TRBV10-1	TRBJ2-3	TRBD2	TGCGCCAGCAGTATGGCGGGAGAAACAGATACGCAGTATTTT	CASSMAGETDTQYF
TRBV19	TRBJ2-1	NA	TGTGCCAGTAGTATCCCCAGGGGCTTGTCTCATGAGCAGTTCTTC	CASSIPRGLSHEQFF
TRBV11-1	TRBJ2-2	TRBD1	TGTGCCAGCACCGCCCGGACGACAGGGGTATTGAACACCGGGGAGCTGTTTTTT	CASTARTTGVLNTGELFF
TRBV6-1	TRBJ2-2	TRBD1	TGTGCCAGCAGCCGCAGGGGGCTGACCGGGGAGCTGTTTTTT	CASSRRGLTGELFF
TRBV7-6	TRBJ1-5	TRBD1	TGTGCCAGCAGCTTAGGGACAGGGTCCAATCAGCCCCAGCATTTT	CASSLGTGSNQPQHF
TRBV25-1	TRBJ2-7	NA	TGTGCCAGCACCCTTACTAACACCTACGAGCAGTACTTC	CASTLTNTYEQYF
TRBV27	TRBJ2-1	TRBD2	TGTGCCAGCAGTTCAGGAAAGGGACTAGCGGGGGTTAATGAGCAGTTCTTC	CASSSGKGLAGVNEQFF
TRBV19	TRBJ2-7	NA	TGTGCCAGTAGACCCCGGGGGCGGGAGTACGAGCAGTACTTC	CASRPRGREYEQYF